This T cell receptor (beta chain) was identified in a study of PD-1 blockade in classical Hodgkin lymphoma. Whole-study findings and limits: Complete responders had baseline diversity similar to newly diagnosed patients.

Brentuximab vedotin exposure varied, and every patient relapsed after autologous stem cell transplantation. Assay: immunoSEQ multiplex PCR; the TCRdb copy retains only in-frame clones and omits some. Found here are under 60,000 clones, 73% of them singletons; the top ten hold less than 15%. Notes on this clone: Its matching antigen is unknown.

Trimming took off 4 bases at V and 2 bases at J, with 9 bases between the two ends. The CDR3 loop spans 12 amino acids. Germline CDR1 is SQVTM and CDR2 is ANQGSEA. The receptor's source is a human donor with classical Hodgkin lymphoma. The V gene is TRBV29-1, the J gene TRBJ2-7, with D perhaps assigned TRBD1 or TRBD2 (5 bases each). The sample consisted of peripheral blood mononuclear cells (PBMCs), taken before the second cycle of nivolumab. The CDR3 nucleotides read TGCAGCGTTGGGGACCTCGCCTACGAGCAGTACTTC. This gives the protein CSVGDLAYEQYF.